The 4 T cell receptor beta chains below were found in one sample sequenced in a study of CD8 T cells in ankylosing spondylitis. TCRdb reprocessed the 5' RACE reads with MiXCR, giving one entry per CDR3 protein. The data hold roughly 180,000 distinct CDR3 sequences, with approximately 12% observed a single time. The sequenced sample was blood, either unsorted or a sorted T cell fraction (not recorded which). These receptors all stem from a female donor with ankylosing spondylitis or in good health (not recorded which).

This clonotype was picked up many times. The J gene is TRBJ2-1, the V gene TRBV5-6, with 15 bases identical to TRBD2. CDR1 and CDR2 (germline): SGHDT, YYEEEE. CDR3 length: 20 residues. V lost 0 bases to trimming and J lost 8 bases; unmatched junction nucleotides: 15. CDR3 nucleotides: TGTGCCAGCAGCTTGGAAGGGACTAGCGGGAGGAGAAGCCCTAGAGATGAGCAGTTCTTC. Amino acids: CASSLEGTSGRRSPRDEQFF.

The chain recombines TRBV11-1 with TRBJ1-6; TRBD1 is a possible D gene (6 bases). CDR3 size: 14 residues. V was trimmed by 4 bases and J by 10 bases, leaving 14 bases between them. The germline CDR1 and CDR2 sequences are SGHAT and FQDESV (reference sequence). The CDR3 spells CASSSAGEGSPLHF. CDR3 nucleotides: TGTGCCAGCAGCTCCGCAGGGGAAGGATCACCCCTCCACTTT. The full variable domain, its missing parts supplied by reference TRBV11-1 and TRBJ1-6, is EAEVAQSPRYKITEKSQAVAFWCDPISGHATLYWYRQILGQGPELLVQFQDESVVDDSQLPKDRFSAERLKGVDSTLKIQPAELGDSAMYLCASSSAGEGSPLHFGNGTRLTVT.

This clonotype occurred many times. The J gene is TRBJ1-1, the V gene TRBV14; unclear D gene. The CDR3 consists of 15 residues. The germline V gene has CDR1 SGHDN and CDR2 FVKESK. V lost 0 bases and J 6 bases, leaving 14 bases between the germline ends. The CDR3 DNA sequence: TGTGCCAGCAGCCAAGATTGGGGTGCGGGCGCTGAAGCTTTCTTT. This translates into CASSQDWGAGAEAFF.

The chain joins TRBV2 to TRBJ2-3, with TRBD2 matching 12 bases. J gave up 0 bases and V 4 bases, and 2 bases lay outside the gene matches. Germline loops: CDR1 SNHLY, CDR2 FYNNEI. The CDR3 extends over 16 amino acids. The CDR3 DNA reads TGTGCCAGCAGTGCCCTAGCGGGAGGGAGCACAGATACGCAGTATTTT. Translated, it gives CASSALAGGSTDTQYF.